These 30 T cell receptor beta chains were all obtained from the same sample, sequenced in a study of blood T cells in healthy people across ages. Primed by a sample-barcoded 5' primer and a J-beta primer mix, a second PCR proceeded for about 6 to 12 cycles. TCRdb called the 5' RACE reads again in MiXCR, with one record for every CDR3 protein. The data hold 950,000 to 1,200,000 distinct CDR3 sequences, with more than 30% observed a single time. Sequenced input: blood. The receptor source for this set is a man aged 18-30 years in good health.

This clonotype was detected a few times. This chain uses TRBV10-3 with TRBJ1-1, with D possibly matching TRBD1 (5 bases). The V end was cut by 7 bases, the J end by 1 base, with 13 bases between. Germline lookup yields CDR1 ENHRY and CDR2 SYGVKD. The CDR3 covers 14 residues. CDR3 protein: CAITEKTGNTEAFF. DNA for the CDR3: TGTGCCATCACCGAGAAAACAGGGAACACTGAAGCTTTCTTT.

This clonotype was seen a few times. A much larger clone is a single base away; this may be a read error. The V gene is TRBV20-1, the J gene TRBJ2-3, with D possibly matching TRBD1 (5 bases). Germline V gene sequence: CDR1 DFQATT, CDR2 SNEGSKA (reference sequence). V gave up 6 bases and J gave up 1 base, with 11 bases separating them. There are 13 residues in the CDR3. The CDR3 sequence is CSATVGGTDTQYF. For the CDR3, the DNA is TGCAGTGCCACGGTAGGGGGCACAGATACGCAGTATTTT.

This clonotype has a handful of counts. The rearrangement joins TRBV5-6 to TRBJ1-1, with D possibly matching TRBD1 (6 bases). The CDR3 has 11 residues. With 4 bases removed from V and 7 bases from J, the gap between germline ends came to 8 bases. In germline, CDR1 is SGHDT, CDR2 YYEEEE. The CDR3 here is CASSKGGEAFF. CDR3 coding DNA: TGTGCCAGCAGCAAAGGGGGTGAAGCTTTCTTT. Together with reference TRBV5-6 and TRBJ1-1, the CDR3 gives the full variable domain: DAGVTQSPTHLIKTRGQQVTLRCSPKSGHDTVSWYQQALGQGPQFIFQYYEEEERQRGNFPDRFSGHQFPNYSSELNVNALLLGDSALYLCASSKGGEAFFGQGTRLTVV.

The sample holds a few counts of this clonotype. One end of the junction is discordant with germline, which a read error may explain. J is TRBJ2-1 and V is TRBV7-7; tentatively, D is TRBD2 (6 bases). Germline V CDR1 and CDR2: SSHAT, FNYEAQ (reference sequence). The CDR3 is made up of 14 amino acids. This chain's CDR3 is CASSRTAGSGEQFF. The DNA for the CDR3 is TGTGCTAGCAGCAGAACAGCGGGTTCGGGGGAGCAGTTCTTC.

The rearrangement joins TRBV5-1 to TRBJ2-3, with D unresolved. From germline, CDR1 is SGHRS and CDR2 YFSETQ. V lost 0 bases to trimming and J lost 4 bases, with 15 bases between them. CDR3 length: 16 amino acids. The CDR3 coding sequence is TGCGCCAGCAGCTTGGCCTCTGAGCAAAGGTCAGATACGCAGTATTTT. This encodes CASSLASEQRSDTQYF.

This clonotype was seen a few times. V gene TRBV9 combines with J gene TRBJ2-5; a weak D match, TRBD2 (5 bases). The germline V gene has CDR1 SGDLS and CDR2 YYNGEE. The CDR3 has 14 amino acids. Between the trimmed V and J ends, which lost 0 bases and 5 bases, there was a span of 11 bases. CDR3 in amino acids: CASSVAPGSETQYF. Written as DNA, the CDR3 is TGTGCCAGCAGCGTAGCTCCGGGGTCGGAGACCCAGTACTTC. The full variable domain, its missing parts supplied by reference TRBV9 and TRBJ2-5, is DSGVTQTPKHLITATGQRVTLRCSPRSGDLSVYWYQQSLDQGLQFLIQYYNGEERAKGNILERFSAQQFPDLHSELNLSSLELGDSALYFCASSVAPGSETQYFGPGTRLLVL.

V usage is TRBV7-2 and J usage is TRBJ2-7, with D perhaps matching TRBD2 (6 bases). This CDR3 contains 15 residues. Trimming took off 1 base at V and 5 bases at J, with 15 bases between the two ends. The germline CDR1 and CDR2 sequences are SGHTA and FQGNSA. The DNA of the CDR3 is TGTGCCAGCAGCTTAGGGCTCGGGGGTTCCAACGAGCAGTACTTC. The encoded protein is CASSLGLGGSNEQYF. Full variable domain (outside the CDR3, taken from reference TRBV7-2 and TRBJ2-7): GAGVSQSPSNKVTEKGKDVELRCDPISGHTALYWYRQSLGQGLEFLIYFQGNSAPDKSGLPSDRFSAERTGGSVSTLTIQRTQQEDSAVYLCASSLGLGGSNEQYFGPGTRLTVT.

V gene TRBV7-2 combines with J gene TRBJ2-2; TRBD2 agrees at 7 bases. Germline CDR1 reads SGHTA; CDR2 reads FQGNSA. The V segment lost 5 bases and the J segment 3 bases; nucleotides outside the gene matches: 9. The CDR3 is 16 amino acids. The CDR3 loop reads CASSTSGGVDTGELFF. The CDR3 bases are TGTGCCAGCAGCACATCTGGGGGGGTGGACACCGGGGAGCTGTTTTTT.

This clonotype occurred a few times. The chain employs TRBV5-1 and TRBJ2-7, with 9 nucleotides matching TRBD1. This CDR3 has 16 residues. Germline loops: CDR1 SGHRS, CDR2 YFSETQ. The J segment lost 3 bases and the V segment lost 0 bases, leaving 7 bases of the junction unmatched. Here the CDR3 reads CASSLDWGQGSYEQYF. The CDR3 coding sequence is TGCGCCAGCAGCTTGGATTGGGGACAGGGCAGCTACGAGCAGTACTTC.

This clonotype has only a few counts. This chain joins TRBV19 and TRBJ1-1; D may be TRBD1 (5 bases). The CDR3 length is 15 residues. Looked up from germline, CDR1 is LNHDA and CDR2 is SQIVND (reference sequence). V gave up 7 bases and J gave up 7 bases, with 22 bases separating them. CDR3 amino acids: CASTPKTGTVREAFF. The DNA of the CDR3 is TGTGCCAGTACCCCCAAAACCGGGACTGTGCGTGAAGCTTTCTTT. Full variable domain (missing parts from reference TRBV19 and TRBJ1-1): DGGITQSPKYLFRKEGQNVTLSCEQNLNHDAMYWYRQDPGQGLRLIYYSQIVNDFQKGDIAEGYSVSREKKESFPLTVTSAQKNPTAFYLCASTPKTGTVREAFFGQGTRLTVV.

The J gene is TRBJ1-2, the V gene TRBV20-1; D not resolved. This CDR3 region has 17 residues. Germline loops: CDR1 DFQATT, CDR2 SNEGSKA (reference sequence). Trimming left V 0 bases short and J 7 bases short, with 24 bases between. The CDR3 coding sequence is TGCAGTGCTAGAGATCTCGACCGCGTCGGCGGGGAGGGTGGCTACACCTTC. Protein product: CSARDLDRVGGEGGYTF.

The rearrangement uses TRBV20-1 and TRBJ1-2; the D gene is possibly TRBD1 (5 bases). Germline V gives CDR1 DFQATT, CDR2 SNEGSKA (reference sequence). V dropped 1 base and J dropped 7 bases, with 22 bases sitting between them. The CDR3 loop spans 16 amino acids. In DNA, the CDR3 is TGCAGTGCTAGAGGTGAGGACACCGGGTCAGTCCCTGGCTACACCTTC. Its translation: CSARGEDTGSVPGYTF.

The chain carries TRBV25-1 and TRBJ2-3; tentatively, D is TRBD2 (6 bases). There are 15 residues in the CDR3. The germline CDR1 and CDR2 sequences are MGHDK and SYGVNS. V gave up 3 bases and J gave up 4 bases, with 14 bases separating them. CDR3 region: CASSDSGLRADTQYF. The DNA for the CDR3 is TGTGCCAGCAGTGATTCGGGACTGAGGGCAGATACGCAGTATTTT.

This clonotype was found a few times. This chain connects TRBV5-1 to TRBJ2-3; D is unclear. V was shortened by 0 bases and J by 0 bases, with 14 bases between the two germline ends. Germline V gene lookup returns CDR1 SGHRS and CDR2 YFSETQ. This CDR3 comprises 17 residues. The CDR3 reads CASSLVTGLTSTDTQYF. CDR3 bases: TGCGCCAGCAGCTTGGTAACGGGCCTCACTAGCACAGATACGCAGTATTTT.

The CDR3 nucleotides read TGTGCCAGCAGCTTAGCGCCTGAGGGGGCTCAGGAAAAACTGTTTTTT. Its protein is CASSLAPEGAQEKLFF. The chain recombines TRBV7-2 with TRBJ1-4, with 7 bases fitting TRBD1. The trim removed 0 bases at V and 8 bases at J, leaving 9 bases unmatched. Germline CDR1 and CDR2: SGHTA and FQGNSA. This CDR3 is built from 16 residues.

The chain employs TRBV6-6 and TRBJ2-3, with D tentatively TRBD2 (5 bases). The CDR3 runs 14 residues. V was trimmed by 7 bases and J by 4 bases, leaving 15 bases between them. Germline assignment: CDR1 MNHNY and CDR2 SVGAGI (reference sequence). The CDR3 is CASTSEAGPDTQYF. The CDR3 bases are TGTGCCAGCACTTCGGAGGCCGGCCCAGATACGCAGTATTTT.

In this sample, this clonotype turned up a few times. V gene TRBV20-1 combines with J gene TRBJ2-3; D is uncertain. Germline V gene lookup returns CDR1 DFQATT and CDR2 SNEGSKA (reference sequence). With 6 bases removed from V and 4 bases from J, the gap between germline ends came to 14 bases. This CDR3 is built from 13 residues. The chain's CDR3 is CSASTTDPDTQYF. DNA for the CDR3: TGCAGTGCCTCTACTACGGACCCAGATACGCAGTATTTT.

This clonotype was recorded only once. The rearrangement joins TRBV2 to TRBJ1-1, with TRBD1 identical over 8 bases. Trimming at V came to 7 bases and at J to 0 bases, leaving 1 base not matched to a gene. Germline loops: CDR1 SNHLY, CDR2 FYNNEI. This CDR3 has 13 residues. The CDR3 DNA reads TGTGCCAGCAAGGACAGGGTGAACACTGAAGCTTTCTTT. Its translation is CASKDRVNTEAFF.

J is TRBJ2-5 and V is TRBV13, with D perhaps given as TRBD1 or TRBD2 (5 bases each). V was cut by 2 bases and J by 2 bases, with 18 bases left in between. This CDR3 comprises 17 residues. The germline V gene encodes CDR1 PRHDT and CDR2 FYEKMQ (reference sequence). The CDR3 nucleotides are TGTGCCAGCAGCTTAAAGCCTGGGACGGGATCGCAAGAGACCCAGTACTTC. The encoded protein is CASSLKPGTGSQETQYF.

The CDR3 sequence: CASSLGGTSGRFSSYEQYF. Here the CDR3 DNA reads TGTGCCAGCAGCTTAGGAGGGACTAGCGGTAGATTCAGCTCCTACGAGCAGTACTTC. V is TRBV7-8 and J is TRBJ2-7; 11 bases are a match to TRBD2. J lost 0 bases, V lost 1 base, and 11 bases had no gene match. CDR1 is SGHVS, CDR2 FQNEAQ, per germline. The CDR3 is 19 residues long.

This clonotype was observed a handful of times. The chain couples TRBV2 to TRBJ1-4; D perhaps matches TRBD1 (5 bases). V lost 5 bases, J lost 6 bases, and 16 bases lay in between. The CDR3 is 15 amino acids. Germline CDR1 reads SNHLY; CDR2 reads FYNNEI. CDR3 protein: CASSQGTGRDEKLFF. DNA for the CDR3: TGTGCCAGCAGTCAAGGGACGGGGAGGGATGAAAAACTGTTTTTT.

In regard to this clonotype: Relative to the germline gene, one junction end is altered; a read error may explain this. The chain is built from TRBV6-5 and TRBJ1-1, with TRBD1 as a possible D gene (5 bases). Per germline, CDR1 MNHEY and CDR2 SVGAGI. This CDR3 is 13 amino acids long. The CDR3 DNA sequence: TGTGCCAGCAGTTACTCTAGGGGCACTAAAGCTTTCTTT. Its protein is CASSYSRGTKAFF.

The V and J genes are TRBV12-3 or TRBV12-4 and TRBJ2-4; the D gene could be TRBD1 or TRBD2 (5 bases each). CDR3 length: 14 amino acids. The V end was cut by 5 bases, the J end by 2 bases, with 10 bases between. The CDR3 DNA is TGTGCCAGCAGTATACCGGGACCCAAAAACATTCAGTACTTC. This codes for CASSIPGPKNIQYF.

In its sample, this clonotype was seen a few times. The V and J genes are TRBV15 and TRBJ1-5; possibly TRBD1 for D (6 bases). Germline V lookup: CDR1 LNHNV, CDR2 YYDKDF (reference sequence). This CDR3 is 16 amino acids long. Deletions cut 0 bases from V and 3 bases from J, with 12 bases between. In DNA form, the CDR3 reads TGTGCCACCAGCAGAGAAATAGGACAGTTCAATCAGCCCCAGCATTTT. This gives the protein CATSREIGQFNQPQHF.

A word on this clonotype: A single base separates this from a much larger clone, so it may be a read error. V is TRBV20-1 and J is TRBJ2-4; D is undetermined. The J call may be in error: the DNA end matches TRBJ2-7 better. Germline assignment: CDR1 DFQATT and CDR2 SNEGSKA (reference sequence). The CDR3 runs to 13 residues. CDR3 DNA: TGCAGTGCTAGGGACGTAGGCTCCTGCGAGCAGTACTTC. This encodes CSARDVGSCEQYF.

This clonotype occurred a few times. J is TRBJ2-7 and V is TRBV29-1; 8 bases align to TRBD1. V gave up 8 bases and J gave up 3 bases; unmatched junction bases: 6. CDR1 SQVTM and CDR2 ANQGSEA come from the germline V gene. CDR3 length equals 12 residues. The CDR3 DNA sequence: TGCAGCATCCGGACAGGGCACTACGAGCAGTACTTC. It is translated as CSIRTGHYEQYF.

This clonotype was counted a few times. The chain couples TRBV12-3 or TRBV12-4 to TRBJ1-5; D gene ambiguous. V was cut by 5 bases and J by 6 bases, with 14 bases left in between. The CDR3 runs 14 residues. The CDR3 DNA is TGTGCCAGCAGTCCGGAAAGGGTAGGTCAGCCCCAGCATTTT. Its translation: CASSPERVGQPQHF.

The V call is TRBV6-6, the J call TRBJ1-2, with 11 bases identical to TRBD1. The CDR3 spans 15 residues. Germline lookup yields CDR1 MNHNY and CDR2 SVGAGI (reference sequence). With V trimmed by 2 bases and J by 4 bases, 3 bases remained unmatched. The CDR3 DNA reads TGTGCCAGCAGTTACGGGACAGGGGGGGTCTATGGCTACACCTTC. It translates to CASSYGTGGVYGYTF.

In this sample, this clonotype turned up a few times. This chain joins TRBV7-9 and TRBJ2-5; 8 positions agree with TRBD1. V shed 1 base, J shed 2 bases, and the junction held 3 bases outside the gene matches. This CDR3 contains 15 residues. CDR1 is SEHNR, CDR2 FQNEAQ, per germline (reference sequence). The CDR3 DNA sequence: TGTGCCAGCAGCTTAGTTTGGGACAGGCAAGAGACCCAGTACTTC. It codes for CASSLVWDRQETQYF.

The chain is built from TRBV5-1 and TRBJ2-1, with D perhaps matching TRBD2 (5 bases). TRBJ2-7 matches the DNA end more closely, so the J call is doubtful. The CDR3 loop spans 16 amino acids. Germline lookup yields CDR1 SGHRS and CDR2 YFSETQ. CDR3 in DNA: TGCGCCAGCAGGATCACGGGAAAAAATTCCTACAATGAGCAGTACTTC. This sequence encodes CASRITGKNSYNEQYF.